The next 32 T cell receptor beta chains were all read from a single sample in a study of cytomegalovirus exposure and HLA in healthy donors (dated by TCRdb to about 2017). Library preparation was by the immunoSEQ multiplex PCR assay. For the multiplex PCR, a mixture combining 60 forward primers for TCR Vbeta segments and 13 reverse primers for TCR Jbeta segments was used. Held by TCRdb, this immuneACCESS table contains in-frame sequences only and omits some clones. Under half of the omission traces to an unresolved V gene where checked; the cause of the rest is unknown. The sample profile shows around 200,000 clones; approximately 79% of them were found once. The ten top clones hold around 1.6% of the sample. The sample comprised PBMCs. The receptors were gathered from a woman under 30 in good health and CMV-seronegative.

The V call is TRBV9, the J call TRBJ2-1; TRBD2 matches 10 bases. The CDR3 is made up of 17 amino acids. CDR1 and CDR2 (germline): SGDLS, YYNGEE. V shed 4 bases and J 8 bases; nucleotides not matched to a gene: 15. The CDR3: CASSTKGLAGVGDEQFF. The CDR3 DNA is TGTGCCAGCAGCACTAAGGGGCTAGCGGGGGTTGGCGATGAGCAGTTCTTC.

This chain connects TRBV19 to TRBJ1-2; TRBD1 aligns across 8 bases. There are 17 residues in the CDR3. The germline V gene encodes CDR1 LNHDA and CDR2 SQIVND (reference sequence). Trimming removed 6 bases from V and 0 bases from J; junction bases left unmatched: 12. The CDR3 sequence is CASSTTGALGSNYGYTF. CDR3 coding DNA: TGTGCCAGTAGCACGACAGGGGCCCTAGGTTCTAACTATGGCTACACCTTC.

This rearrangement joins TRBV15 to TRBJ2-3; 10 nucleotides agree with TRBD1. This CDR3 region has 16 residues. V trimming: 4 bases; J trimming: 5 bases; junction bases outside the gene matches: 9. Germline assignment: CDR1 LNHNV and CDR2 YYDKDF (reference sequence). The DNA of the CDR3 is TGTGCCACCAGCACGGGGACAGGGGCAGGGAGAGATACGCAGTATTTT. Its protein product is CATSTGTGAGRDTQYF.

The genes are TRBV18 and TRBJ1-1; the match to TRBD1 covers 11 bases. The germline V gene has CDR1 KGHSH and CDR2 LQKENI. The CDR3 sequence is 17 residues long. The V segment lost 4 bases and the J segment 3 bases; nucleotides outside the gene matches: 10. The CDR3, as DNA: TGTGCCAGCTCACAGACGGACAGGGGGCGAGGGTACACTGAAGCTTTCTTT. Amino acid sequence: CASSQTDRGRGYTEAFF.

DNA of the CDR3: TGTGCCAGCAGTTACTCGTCCTTCGGCAATGAGCAGTTCTTC. Translated, it gives CASSYSSFGNEQFF. This chain connects TRBV6-5 to TRBJ2-1; D remains ambiguous. V shed 0 bases and J shed 6 bases, with 9 bases lying between them. Germline V CDR1 and CDR2: MNHEY, SVGAGI. There are 14 residues in the CDR3.

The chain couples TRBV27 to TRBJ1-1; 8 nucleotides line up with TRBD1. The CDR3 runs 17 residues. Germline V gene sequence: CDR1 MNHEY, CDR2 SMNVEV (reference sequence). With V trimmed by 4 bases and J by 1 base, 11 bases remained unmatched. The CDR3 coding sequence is TGTGCCAGCAGTTCTCTAAGGACAGGGACCCCGAACACTGAAGCTTTCTTT. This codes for CASSSLRTGTPNTEAFF.

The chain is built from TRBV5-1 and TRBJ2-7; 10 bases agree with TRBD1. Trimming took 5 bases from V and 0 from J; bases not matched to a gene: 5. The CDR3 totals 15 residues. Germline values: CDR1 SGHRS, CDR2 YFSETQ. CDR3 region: CASSPGQGYSYEQYF. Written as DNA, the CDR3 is TGCGCCAGCAGTCCGGGACAGGGGTACTCCTACGAGCAGTACTTC.

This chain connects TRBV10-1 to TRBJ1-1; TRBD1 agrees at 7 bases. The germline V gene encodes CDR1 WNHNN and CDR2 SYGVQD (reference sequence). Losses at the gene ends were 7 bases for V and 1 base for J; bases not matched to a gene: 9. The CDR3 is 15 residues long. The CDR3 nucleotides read TGCGCCAGCATAGGATTACAGGGGTGGAACACTGAAGCTTTCTTT. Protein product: CASIGLQGWNTEAFF.

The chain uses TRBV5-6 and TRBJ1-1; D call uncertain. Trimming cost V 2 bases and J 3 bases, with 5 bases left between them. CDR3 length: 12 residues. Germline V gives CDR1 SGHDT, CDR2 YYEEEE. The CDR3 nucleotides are TGTGCCAGCAGCTTTCCCTACACTGAAGCTTTCTTT. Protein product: CASSFPYTEAFF. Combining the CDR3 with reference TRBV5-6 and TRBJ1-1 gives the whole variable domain DAGVTQSPTHLIKTRGQQVTLRCSPKSGHDTVSWYQQALGQGPQFIFQYYEEEERQRGNFPDRFSGHQFPNYSSELNVNALLLGDSALYLCASSFPYTEAFFGQGTRLTVV.

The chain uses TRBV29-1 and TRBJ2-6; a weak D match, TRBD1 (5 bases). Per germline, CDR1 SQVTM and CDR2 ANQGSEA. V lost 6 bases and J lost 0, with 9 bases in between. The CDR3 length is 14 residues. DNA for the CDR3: TGCAGCGTGTACAGGCGCTCTGGGGCCAACGTCCTGACTTTC. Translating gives CSVYRRSGANVLTF. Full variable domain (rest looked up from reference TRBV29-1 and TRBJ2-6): SAVISQKPSRDICQRGTSLTIQCQVDSQVTMMFWYRQQPGQSLTLIATANQGSEATYESGFVIDKFPISRPNLTFSTLTVSNMSPEDSSIYLCSVYRRSGANVLTFGAGSRLTVL.

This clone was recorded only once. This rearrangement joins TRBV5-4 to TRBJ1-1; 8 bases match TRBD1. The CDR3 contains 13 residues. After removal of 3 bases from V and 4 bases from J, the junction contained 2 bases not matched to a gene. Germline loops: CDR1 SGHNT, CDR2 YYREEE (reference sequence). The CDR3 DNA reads TGTGCCAGCAGCTCCAGGGGGCTCACTGAAGCTTTCTTT. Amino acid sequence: CASSSRGLTEAFF.

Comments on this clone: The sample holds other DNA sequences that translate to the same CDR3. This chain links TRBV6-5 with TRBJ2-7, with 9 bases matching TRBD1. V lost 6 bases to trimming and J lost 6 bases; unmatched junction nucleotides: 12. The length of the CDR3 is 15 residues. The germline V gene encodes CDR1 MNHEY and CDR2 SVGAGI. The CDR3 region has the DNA TGTGCCAGCAGGGGACCGGGACAGGGTATCCGCGAGCAGTACTTC. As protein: CASRGPGQGIREQYF.

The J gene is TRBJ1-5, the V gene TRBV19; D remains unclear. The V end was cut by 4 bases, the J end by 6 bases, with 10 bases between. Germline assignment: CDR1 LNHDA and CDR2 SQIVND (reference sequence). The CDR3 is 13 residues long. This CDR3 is CASSTGSSQPQHF. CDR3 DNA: TGTGCCAGTAGTACGGGGTCTAGTCAGCCCCAGCATTTT.

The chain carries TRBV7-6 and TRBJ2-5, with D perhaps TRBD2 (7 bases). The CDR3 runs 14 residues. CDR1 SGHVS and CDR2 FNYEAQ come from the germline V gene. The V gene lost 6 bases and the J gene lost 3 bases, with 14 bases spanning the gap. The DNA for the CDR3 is TGTGCCAGCAGTTCAAAGGGGGGGGAAGAGACCCAGTACTTC. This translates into CASSSKGGEETQYF.

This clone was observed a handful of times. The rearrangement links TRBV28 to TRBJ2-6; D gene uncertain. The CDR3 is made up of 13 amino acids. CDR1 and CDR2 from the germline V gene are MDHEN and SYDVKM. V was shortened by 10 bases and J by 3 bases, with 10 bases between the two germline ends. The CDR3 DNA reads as TGTGCCACCACTGTCTTTGGGGCCAACGTCCTGACTTTC. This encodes CATTVFGANVLTF.

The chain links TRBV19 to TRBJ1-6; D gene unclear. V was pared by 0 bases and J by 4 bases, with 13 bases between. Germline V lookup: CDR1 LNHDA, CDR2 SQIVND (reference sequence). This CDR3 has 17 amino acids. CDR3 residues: CASSIDIPSKYNSPLHF. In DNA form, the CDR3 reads TGTGCCAGTAGTATAGATATTCCGAGCAAGTATAATTCACCCCTCCACTTT.

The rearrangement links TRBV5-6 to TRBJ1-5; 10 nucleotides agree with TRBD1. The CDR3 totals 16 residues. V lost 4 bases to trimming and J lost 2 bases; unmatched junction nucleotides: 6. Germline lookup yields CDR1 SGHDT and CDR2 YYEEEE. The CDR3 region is CASSTGTGEGNQPQHF. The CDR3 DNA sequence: TGTGCCAGCAGCACCGGGACAGGGGAAGGCAATCAGCCCCAGCATTTT. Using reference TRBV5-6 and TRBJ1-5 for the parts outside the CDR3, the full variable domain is DAGVTQSPTHLIKTRGQQVTLRCSPKSGHDTVSWYQQALGQGPQFIFQYYEEEERQRGNFPDRFSGHQFPNYSSELNVNALLLGDSALYLCASSTGTGEGNQPQHFGDGTRLSIL.

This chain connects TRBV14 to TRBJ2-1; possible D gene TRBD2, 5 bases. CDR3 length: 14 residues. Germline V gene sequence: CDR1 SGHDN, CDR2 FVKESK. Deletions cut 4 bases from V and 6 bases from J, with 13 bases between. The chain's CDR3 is CASSLAAGVNEQFF. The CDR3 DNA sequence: TGTGCCAGCAGCCTTGCTGCGGGTGTCAATGAGCAGTTCTTC.

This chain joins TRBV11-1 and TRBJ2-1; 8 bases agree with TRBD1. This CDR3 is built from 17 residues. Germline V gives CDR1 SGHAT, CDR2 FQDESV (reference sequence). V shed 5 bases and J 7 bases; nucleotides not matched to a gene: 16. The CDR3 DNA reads TGTGCCAGCAGCACAACAGGGGGTAGGGACCGTAATAATGAGCAGTTCTTC. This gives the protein CASSTTGGRDRNNEQFF. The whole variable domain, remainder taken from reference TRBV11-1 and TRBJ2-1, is EAEVAQSPRYKITEKSQAVAFWCDPISGHATLYWYRQILGQGPELLVQFQDESVVDDSQLPKDRFSAERLKGVDSTLKIQPAELGDSAMYLCASSTTGGRDRNNEQFFGPGTRLTVL.

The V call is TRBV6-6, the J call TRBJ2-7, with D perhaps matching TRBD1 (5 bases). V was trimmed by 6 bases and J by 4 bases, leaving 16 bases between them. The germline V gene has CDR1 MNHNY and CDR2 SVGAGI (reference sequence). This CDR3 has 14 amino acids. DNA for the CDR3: TGTGCCAGCAGCCTACCCCAGGGTGGGTACGAGCAGTACTTC. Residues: CASSLPQGGYEQYF.

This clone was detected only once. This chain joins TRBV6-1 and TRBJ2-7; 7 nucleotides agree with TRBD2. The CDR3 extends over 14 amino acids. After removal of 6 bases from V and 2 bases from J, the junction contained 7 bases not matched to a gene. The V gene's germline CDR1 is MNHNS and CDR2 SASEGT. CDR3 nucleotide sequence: TGTGCCAGCAGCCTGACTAGCACCGCCTACGAGCAGTACTTC. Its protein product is CASSLTSTAYEQYF.

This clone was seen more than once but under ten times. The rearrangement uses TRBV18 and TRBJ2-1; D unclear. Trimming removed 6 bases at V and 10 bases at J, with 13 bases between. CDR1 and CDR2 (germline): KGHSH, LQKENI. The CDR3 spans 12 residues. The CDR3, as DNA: TGTGCCAGCTCGTCCCCCCCTTCCGAGCAGTTCTTC. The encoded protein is CASSSPPSEQFF.

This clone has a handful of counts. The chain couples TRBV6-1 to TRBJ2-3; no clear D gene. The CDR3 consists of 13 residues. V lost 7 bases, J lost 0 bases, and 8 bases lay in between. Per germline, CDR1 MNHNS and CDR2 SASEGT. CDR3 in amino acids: CASTLGSTDTQYF. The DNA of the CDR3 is TGTGCCAGCACCCTAGGTAGCACAGATACGCAGTATTTT.

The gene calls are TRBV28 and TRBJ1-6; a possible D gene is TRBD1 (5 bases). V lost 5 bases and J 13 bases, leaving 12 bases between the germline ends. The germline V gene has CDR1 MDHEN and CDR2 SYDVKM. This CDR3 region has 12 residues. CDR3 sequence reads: CASSLGLNPLHF. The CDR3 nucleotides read TGTGCCAGCAGTCTGGGACTTAATCCCCTCCACTTT.

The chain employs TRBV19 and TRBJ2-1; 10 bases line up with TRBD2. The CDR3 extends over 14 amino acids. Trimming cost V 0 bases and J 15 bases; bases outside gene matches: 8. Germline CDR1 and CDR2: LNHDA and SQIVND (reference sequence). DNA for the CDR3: TGTGCCAGTAGTATAGATGGGGAGCGGGGGGGCACGTTCTTC. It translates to CASSIDGERGGTFF.

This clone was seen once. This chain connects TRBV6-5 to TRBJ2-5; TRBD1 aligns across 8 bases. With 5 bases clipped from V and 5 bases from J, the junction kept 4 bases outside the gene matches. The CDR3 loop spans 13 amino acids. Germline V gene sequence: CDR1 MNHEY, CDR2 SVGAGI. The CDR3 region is CASSRTGIETQYF. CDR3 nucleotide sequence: TGTGCCAGCAGTCGGACAGGGATCGAGACCCAGTACTTC.

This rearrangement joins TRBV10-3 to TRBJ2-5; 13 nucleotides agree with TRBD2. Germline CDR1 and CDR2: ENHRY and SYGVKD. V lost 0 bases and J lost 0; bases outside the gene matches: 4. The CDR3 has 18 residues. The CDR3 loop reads CAISESWTSGGNQETQYF. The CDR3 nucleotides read TGTGCCATCAGTGAGTCGTGGACTAGCGGGGGCAACCAAGAGACCCAGTACTTC.

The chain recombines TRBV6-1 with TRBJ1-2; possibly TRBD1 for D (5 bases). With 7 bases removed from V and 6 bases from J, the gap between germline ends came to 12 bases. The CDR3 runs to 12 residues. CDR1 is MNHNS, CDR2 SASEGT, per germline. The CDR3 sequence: CASIAGSDGYTF. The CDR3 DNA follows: TGTGCCAGCATCGCAGGGTCGGATGGCTACACCTTC.

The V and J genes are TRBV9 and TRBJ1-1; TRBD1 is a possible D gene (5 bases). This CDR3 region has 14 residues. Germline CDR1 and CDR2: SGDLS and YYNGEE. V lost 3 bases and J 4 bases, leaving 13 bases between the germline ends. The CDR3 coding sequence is TGTGCCAGCAGCGACGTTGGGACTGGCACTGAAGCTTTCTTT. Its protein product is CASSDVGTGTEAFF.

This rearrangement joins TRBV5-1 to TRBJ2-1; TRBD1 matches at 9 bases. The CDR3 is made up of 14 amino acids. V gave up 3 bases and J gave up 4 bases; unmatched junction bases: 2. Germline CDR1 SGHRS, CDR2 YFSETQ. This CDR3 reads CASSSGTGYNEQFF. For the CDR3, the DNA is TGCGCCAGCAGCTCCGGGACAGGGTACAATGAGCAGTTCTTC.

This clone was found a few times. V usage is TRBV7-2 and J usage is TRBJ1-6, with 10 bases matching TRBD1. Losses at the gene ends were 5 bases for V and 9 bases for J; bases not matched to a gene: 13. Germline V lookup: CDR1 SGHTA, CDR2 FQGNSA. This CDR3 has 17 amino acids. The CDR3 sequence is CASSPVPRGTGASPLHF. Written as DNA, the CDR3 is TGTGCCAGCAGCCCAGTCCCCAGAGGGACAGGGGCTTCACCCCTCCACTTT.

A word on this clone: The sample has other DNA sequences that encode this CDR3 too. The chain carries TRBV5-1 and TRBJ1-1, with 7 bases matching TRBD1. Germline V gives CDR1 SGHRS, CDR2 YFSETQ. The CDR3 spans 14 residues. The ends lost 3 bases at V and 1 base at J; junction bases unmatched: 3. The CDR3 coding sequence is TGCGCCAGCAGCTGGGGACAGACGAACACTGAAGCTTTCTTT. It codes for CASSWGQTNTEAFF.